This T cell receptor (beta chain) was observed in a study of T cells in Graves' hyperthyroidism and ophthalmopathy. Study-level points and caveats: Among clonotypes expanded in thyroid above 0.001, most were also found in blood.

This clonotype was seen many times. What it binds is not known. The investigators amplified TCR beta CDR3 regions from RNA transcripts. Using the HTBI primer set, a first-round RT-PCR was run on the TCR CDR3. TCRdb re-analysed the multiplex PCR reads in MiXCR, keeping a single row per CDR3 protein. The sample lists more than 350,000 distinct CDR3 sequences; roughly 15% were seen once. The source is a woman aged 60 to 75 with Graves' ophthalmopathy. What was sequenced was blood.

In DNA, the CDR3 is TGCGCCAGCAGCCTTCACTCCCGGGCAGATACGCAGTATTTT. Protein: CASSLHSRADTQYF. J is TRBJ2-3 and V is TRBV5-1; D remains ambiguous. V lost 4 bases to trimming and J lost 4 bases, with 13 bases between them. Looked up from germline, CDR1 is SGHRS and CDR2 is YFSETQ. This CDR3 comprises 14 residues.